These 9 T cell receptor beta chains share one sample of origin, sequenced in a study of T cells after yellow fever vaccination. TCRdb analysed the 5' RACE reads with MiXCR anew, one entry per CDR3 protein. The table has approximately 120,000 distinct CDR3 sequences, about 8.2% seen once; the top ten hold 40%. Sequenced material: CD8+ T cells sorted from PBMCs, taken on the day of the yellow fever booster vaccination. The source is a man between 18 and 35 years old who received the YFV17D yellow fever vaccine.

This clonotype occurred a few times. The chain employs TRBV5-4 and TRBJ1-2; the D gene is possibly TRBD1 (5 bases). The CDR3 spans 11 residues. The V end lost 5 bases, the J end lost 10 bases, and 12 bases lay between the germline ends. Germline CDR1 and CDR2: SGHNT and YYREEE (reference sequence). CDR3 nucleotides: TGTGCCAGCAGGGGGGACGAGCCCTACACCTTC. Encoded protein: CASRGDEPYTF.

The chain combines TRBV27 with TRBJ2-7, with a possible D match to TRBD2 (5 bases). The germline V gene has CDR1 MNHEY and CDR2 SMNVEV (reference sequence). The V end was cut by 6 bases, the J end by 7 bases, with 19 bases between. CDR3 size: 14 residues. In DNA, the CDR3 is TGTGCCAGCAGAAAGACCAGCCGACTACGTGAGCAGTACTTC. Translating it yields CASRKTSRLREQYF.

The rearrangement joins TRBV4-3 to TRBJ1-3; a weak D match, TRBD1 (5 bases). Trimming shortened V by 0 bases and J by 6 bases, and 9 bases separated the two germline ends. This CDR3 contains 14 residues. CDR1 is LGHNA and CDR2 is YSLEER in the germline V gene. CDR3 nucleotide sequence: TGCGCCAGCAGCCAAGAAAAGGGGCAAAACACCATATATTTT. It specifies CASSQEKGQNTIYF.

For the CDR3, the DNA is TGTGCCAGCAGTCTAGGACCTTCCTACGAGCAGTACTTC. Translated, it gives CASSLGPSYEQYF. V is TRBV12-3 or TRBV12-4 and J is TRBJ2-7, with D hard to call. Trimming stripped 5 bases from V and 1 base from J, with 9 bases between. The CDR3 extends over 13 amino acids.

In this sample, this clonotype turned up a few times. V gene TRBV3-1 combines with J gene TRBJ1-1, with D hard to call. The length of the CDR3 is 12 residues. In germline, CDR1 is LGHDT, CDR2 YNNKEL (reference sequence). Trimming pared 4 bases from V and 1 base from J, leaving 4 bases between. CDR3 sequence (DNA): TGTGCCAGCAGCCGACAGAACACTGAAGCTTTCTTT. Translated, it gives CASSRQNTEAFF.

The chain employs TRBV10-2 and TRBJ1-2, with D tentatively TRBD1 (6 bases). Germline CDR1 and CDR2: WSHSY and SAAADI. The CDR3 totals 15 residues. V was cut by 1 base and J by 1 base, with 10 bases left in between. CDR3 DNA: TGCGCCAGCAGTGAGTGGGGGGGCCGTAACTATGGCTACACCTTC. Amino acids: CASSEWGGRNYGYTF.

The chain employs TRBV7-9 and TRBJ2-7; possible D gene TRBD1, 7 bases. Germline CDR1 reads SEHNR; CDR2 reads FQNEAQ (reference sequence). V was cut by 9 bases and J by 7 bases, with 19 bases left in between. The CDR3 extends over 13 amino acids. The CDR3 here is CASWAGGLREQYF. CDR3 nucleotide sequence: TGTGCCAGTTGGGCAGGGGGGCTGAGGGAGCAGTACTTC.

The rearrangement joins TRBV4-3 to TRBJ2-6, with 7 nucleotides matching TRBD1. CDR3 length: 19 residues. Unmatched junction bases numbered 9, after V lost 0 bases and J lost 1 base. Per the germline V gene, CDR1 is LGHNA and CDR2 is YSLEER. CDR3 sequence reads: CASSQDGKGGDSGANVLTF. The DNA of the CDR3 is TGCGCCAGCAGCCAAGATGGAAAAGGGGGCGATTCTGGGGCCAACGTCCTGACTTTC.

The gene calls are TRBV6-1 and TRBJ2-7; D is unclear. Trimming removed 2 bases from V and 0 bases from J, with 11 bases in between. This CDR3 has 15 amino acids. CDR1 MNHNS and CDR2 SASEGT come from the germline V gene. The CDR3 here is CASSEFFTASYEQYV. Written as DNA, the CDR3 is TGTGCCAGCAGTGAATTTTTCACTGCCTCCTACGAGCAGTACGTC.